A selection of T cell receptor beta chains follows, all from one sample in a study of blood T cell repertoires in COVID-19. Sequencing was performed with immunoSEQ multiplex PCR; in TCRdb, only in-frame clones are kept and a portion is missing. The sample has 220,000 or so clones; 70% to 85% are singletons. The sequenced material came from PBMCs or T cells enriched from blood (not recorded which). The receptors were sampled from a woman in her sixties who had recovered from COVID-19. CDR3s include the opening cysteine and the closing phenylalanine or tryptophan. Each record gives: V gene, D gene, clone size, J gene, CDR3 protein, CDR3 DNA. A D gene is named only where the DNA matches it firmly. Clone size, where shown, is once, few, many, or a class for clones that have expanded.

V: TRBV7-2
D: .
size: .
J: TRBJ1-1
CDR3: CASSFELNTEAFF
DNA: TGTGCCAGCAGCTTTGAGTTGAACACTGAAGCTTTCTTT

V: TRBV6-5
D: TRBD1
size: .
J: TRBJ2-6
CDR3: CASSFSRGPGANVLTF
DNA: TGTGCCAGCAGTTTTTCAAGGGGGCCTGGGGCCAACGTCCTGACTTTC

V: TRBV6-4
D: .
size: .
J: TRBJ2-1
CDR3: CASSLSGTQGQFF
DNA: TGTGCCAGCAGCCTGTCAGGGACACAGGGGCAGTTCTTC

V: TRBV10-3
D: .
size: .
J: TRBJ1-2
CDR3: CAISGTDQNYGYTF
DNA: TGTGCCATCAGTGGGACAGATCAAAACTATGGCTACACCTTC

V: TRBV5-6
D: TRBD2
size: .
J: TRBJ2-4
CDR3: CASSWERERWENIQYF
DNA: TGTGCCAGCAGCTGGGAGCGGGAGCGATGGGAAAACATTCAGTACTTC

V: TRBV6-6
D: .
size: .
J: TRBJ1-6
CDR3: CASSRRTPSENNSPLHF
DNA: TGTGCCAGCAGTCGGAGGACACCCTCGGAGAATAATTCACCCCTCCACTTT

V: TRBV10-3
D: .
size: .
J: TRBJ1-1
CDR3: CAISESRVNTEAFF
DNA: TGTGCCATCAGTGAATCGAGGGTGAACACTGAAGCTTTCTTT

V: TRBV5-1
D: .
size: once
J: TRBJ2-5
CDR3: CASSLIPSQETQYF
DNA: TGCGCCAGCAGCTTGATTCCTAGCCAAGAGACCCAGTACTTC

V: TRBV7-8
D: .
size: .
J: TRBJ1-5
CDR3: CASSGGQFNQPQHF
DNA: TGTGCCAGCAGCGGTGGACAGTTCAATCAGCCCCAGCATTTT

V: TRBV29-1
D: TRBD1
size: .
J: TRBJ1-6
CDR3: CSVRDRGQGSPLHF
DNA: TGCAGCGTTAGAGACAGGGGGCAGGGTTCACCCCTCCACTTT

V: TRBV5-6
D: TRBD1
size: .
J: TRBJ1-2
CDR3: CASSVGQGTYGYTF
DNA: TGTGCCAGCAGCGTGGGACAGGGGACTTATGGCTACACCTTC

V: TRBV7-2
D: TRBD1
size: .
J: TRBJ2-3
CDR3: CASSLDGDRVRTDTQYF
DNA: TGTGCCAGCAGCTTAGATGGGGACAGGGTCAGAACAGATACGCAGTATTTT

V: TRBV6-5
D: .
size: .
J: TRBJ2-7
CDR3: CASSSPESGTYEQYF
DNA: TGTGCCAGCAGTTCGCCCGAATCGGGAACCTACGAGCAGTACTTC

V: TRBV5-4
D: TRBD2
size: .
J: TRBJ2-1
CDR3: CASTPSGGLTNNEQFF
DNA: TGTGCCAGCACCCCCAGCGGGGGCCTAACCAACAATGAGCAGTTCTTC

V: TRBV4-2
D: TRBD1
size: few
J: TRBJ1-1
CDR3: CASSQPGTGGEAFF
DNA: TGTGCCAGCAGCCAACCCGGGACAGGGGGCGAAGCTTTCTTT

V: TRBV12-3/TRBV12-4
D: .
size: .
J: TRBJ2-5
CDR3: CASSLQGKETQYF
DNA: TGTGCCAGCAGTTTACAGGGGAAAGAGACCCAGTACTTC

V: TRBV3-1/TRBV3-2
D: .
size: .
J: TRBJ2-3
CDR3: CASSHSASGGTDTQYF
DNA: TGTGCCAGCAGCCATTCGGCCAGCGGTGGCACAGATACGCAGTATTTT

V: TRBV30
D: TRBD1
size: .
J: TRBJ2-2
CDR3: CAWSAGQGEAGELFF
DNA: TGTGCCTGGAGTGCGGGACAGGGTGAGGCCGGGGAGCTGTTTTTT

V: TRBV11-3
D: .
size: .
J: TRBJ1-1
CDR3: CASSYRGSTEAFF
DNA: TGTGCCAGCAGCTACCGAGGGAGCACTGAAGCTTTCTTT

V: TRBV7-8
D: .
size: .
J: TRBJ1-6
CDR3: CASSLTRGNNSPLHF
DNA: TGTGCCAGCAGCTTAACAAGGGGCAATAATTCACCCCTCCACTTT

V: TRBV3-1/TRBV3-2
D: TRBD1
size: .
J: TRBJ1-5
CDR3: CASSQTGDNQPQHF
DNA: TGTGCCAGCAGCCAAACAGGGGATAATCAGCCCCAGCATTTT

V: TRBV5-4
D: .
size: .
J: TRBJ2-7
CDR3: CASSLGGTARVYEQYF
DNA: TGTGCCAGCAGCTTGGGCGGGACGGCACGGGTTTACGAGCAGTACTTC

V: TRBV19
D: TRBD1
size: .
J: TRBJ2-7
CDR3: CASSTGQGTYEQYF
DNA: TGTGCCAGTAGTACGGGACAGGGTACTTACGAGCAGTACTTC

V: TRBV24-1
D: .
size: .
J: TRBJ2-1
CDR3: CATSDPAEGASGEQFF
DNA: TGTGCCACCAGTGATCCCGCAGAGGGAGCGTCGGGTGAGCAGTTCTTC

V: TRBV6-5
D: .
size: once
J: TRBJ2-5
CDR3: CASSAEAGFQETQYF
DNA: TGTGCCAGCAGCGCCGAAGCAGGGTTCCAAGAGACCCAGTACTTC

V: TRBV5-1
D: .
size: .
J: TRBJ2-3
CDR3: CASSQKRDTQYF
DNA: TGCGCCAGCAGCCAGAAGCGGGATACGCAGTATTTT

V: TRBV6-7
D: .
size: .
J: TRBJ1-6
CDR3: CASTPPGLGNSPLHF
DNA: TGTGCCAGCACTCCACCGGGACTTGGGAATTCACCCCTCCACTTT

V: TRBV6-1
D: TRBD1
size: .
J: TRBJ2-7
CDR3: CASSWGGQGYEQYF
DNA: TGTGCCAGCAGTTGGGGAGGACAGGGCTACGAGCAGTACTTC

V: TRBV4-1
D: .
size: .
J: TRBJ1-5
CDR3: CASRLNREGNQPQHF
DNA: TGCGCCAGCAGATTGAACAGGGAAGGCAATCAGCCCCAGCATTTT

V: TRBV11-2
D: TRBD1
size: .
J: TRBJ2-7
CDR3: CASSFRDRVHEQYF
DNA: TGTGCCAGCAGCTTCAGGGACAGGGTACACGAGCAGTACTTC

V: TRBV7-2
D: TRBD2
size: .
J: TRBJ2-1
CDR3: CASSFTSGRALGNEQFF
DNA: TGTGCCAGCAGCTTCACTAGCGGGAGGGCCCTCGGGAATGAGCAGTTCTTC

V: TRBV4-3
D: TRBD1
size: .
J: TRBJ1-2
CDR3: CASSQETGGKDGYTF
DNA: TGCGCCAGCAGCCAAGAAACAGGGGGAAAGGATGGCTACACCTTC

V: TRBV4-1
D: .
size: .
J: TRBJ1-5
CDR3: CASSQAGAGQPQHF
DNA: TGCGCCAGCAGCCAAGCAGGGGCTGGTCAGCCCCAGCATTTT

V: TRBV11-3
D: .
size: .
J: TRBJ2-1
CDR3: CASSHLTGIRDNEQFF
DNA: TGTGCCAGCAGCCATCTTACAGGGATTAGGGACAATGAGCAGTTCTTC

V: TRBV7-8
D: TRBD1
size: once
J: TRBJ1-6
CDR3: CASSSGGPVGSPLHF
DNA: TGTGCCAGCAGCTCAGGGGGCCCGGTGGGTTCACCCCTCCACTTT

V: TRBV5-4
D: TRBD1
size: few
J: TRBJ2-5
CDR3: CASSSQGSVETQYF
DNA: TGTGCCAGCAGCTCACAGGGGTCGGTAGAGACCCAGTACTTC

V: TRBV6-1
D: .
size: .
J: TRBJ1-3
CDR3: CASSETQGRNTIYF
DNA: TGTGCCAGCAGTGAAACGCAGGGAAGAAACACCATATATTTT

V: TRBV9
D: TRBD2
size: .
J: TRBJ2-3
CDR3: CASSVYSGEAVDTQYF
DNA: TGTGCCAGCAGCGTATACAGCGGGGAAGCGGTAGATACGCAGTATTTT

V: TRBV27
D: .
size: .
J: TRBJ1-4
CDR3: CASSSSTLFNEKLFF
DNA: .

V: TRBV29-1
D: .
size: .
J: TRBJ1-1
CDR3: CSVAEGASTEAFF
DNA: TGCAGCGTTGCGGAGGGCGCGTCCACTGAAGCTTTCTTT

V: TRBV4-1
D: .
size: .
J: TRBJ1-4
CDR3: CASSRTTEKLFF
DNA: TGCGCCAGCAGCCGGACAACTGAAAAACTGTTTTTT

V: TRBV11-2
D: .
size: .
J: TRBJ1-1
CDR3: CASRITRQGPKVPFEAFF
DNA: TGTGCCAGCAGGATAACCCGGCAGGGGCCGAAAGTCCCTTTTGAAGCTTTCTTT

V: TRBV11-3
D: TRBD1
size: .
J: TRBJ2-1
CDR3: CASSDLRTGEYNEQFF
DNA: TGTGCCAGCAGCGACCTCCGGACAGGAGAGTACAATGAGCAGTTCTTC

V: TRBV3-1/TRBV3-2
D: .
size: .
J: TRBJ1-6
CDR3: CASSQDVGSNSPLHF
DNA: TGTGCCAGCAGCCAAGACGTCGGGAGTAATTCACCCCTCCACTTT

V: TRBV10-1
D: TRBD2
size: .
J: TRBJ2-3
CDR3: CASSGGTSGSTDTQYF
DNA: TGCGCCAGCAGTGGAGGGACTAGCGGGAGCACAGATACGCAGTATTTT

V: TRBV9
D: .
size: .
J: TRBJ1-3
CDR3: CASSAAVGGQNTIYF
DNA: TGTGCCAGCAGCGCCGCCGTGGGGGGGCAGAACACCATATATTTT

V: TRBV3-1/TRBV3-2
D: .
size: .
J: TRBJ1-1
CDR3: CASSRTRGGTEAFF
DNA: TGTGCCAGCAGCCGGACCAGGGGTGGCACTGAAGCTTTCTTT

V: TRBV19
D: TRBD2
size: once
J: TRBJ2-3
CDR3: CASRQRGSGRGDTQYF
DNA: TGTGCCAGTAGACAACGGGGGAGCGGGAGAGGGGATACGCAGTATTTT

V: TRBV18
D: .
size: .
J: TRBJ1-1
CDR3: CASSPGGMNTEAFF
DNA: TGTGCCAGCTCACCTGGGGGGATGAACACTGAAGCTTTCTTT

V: TRBV24-1
D: .
size: .
J: TRBJ2-3
CDR3: CATSDTGARRDTQYF
DNA: TGTGCCACCAGTGACACGGGAGCGCGTAGAGATACGCAGTATTTT

V: TRBV18
D: TRBD1
size: .
J: TRBJ1-5
CDR3: CASSPMGQGNQPQHF
DNA: TGTGCCAGCTCACCAATGGGACAGGGCAATCAGCCCCAGCATTTT

V: TRBV2
D: .
size: .
J: TRBJ2-7
CDR3: CASSETGLTYEQYF
DNA: TGTGCCAGCAGTGAAACCGGACTGACCTACGAGCAGTACTTC

V: TRBV27
D: .
size: .
J: TRBJ2-3
CDR3: CASSFWGETDTQYF
DNA: TGTGCCAGCAGTTTTTGGGGAGAGACAGATACGCAGTATTTT